This TCR beta chain was recorded in a study of a mutant IDH1 vaccine in newly diagnosed glioma. Study-wide background: Vaccinations were initiated 4-6 weeks following radiotherapy alone, or were given together with temozolomide cycles. The therapy given earlier, which was standard therapy, consisted of radiotherapy, temozolomide, or both, and most of the patients received both.

Sequencing used immunoSEQ multiplex PCR; TCRdb keeps in-frame clones, though not all of them. The top ten hold 3% to 4% of the sample, which has around 54,000 clones, around 83% seen once. The time point here: week 47, end of study. Alongside topical imiquimod, each dose of vaccine comprised 300 ug of mutant IDH1 20-mer peptide. Eight vaccinations went to patients in weeks 1, 3, 5, 7, 11, 15, 19, 23. The CDR3 totals 18 residues. V shed 5 bases and J 4 bases; nucleotides not matched to a gene: 18. CDR1 PRHDT and CDR2 FYEKMQ come from the germline V gene (reference sequence). Study-level points and caveats: Of the patients, about 95% had vaccine-induced immune responses.

Note on this clone: The antigen remains undetermined.

The gene calls are TRBV13 and TRBJ2-7; 9 nucleotides agree with TRBD1. The source was PBMCs, collected from a glioma patient whose treatment included an IDH1 peptide vaccine. This clonotype originated in a woman between 50 and 59 years old with glioma. In nucleotides, the CDR3 is TGTGCCAGCAGCCTGATCCCGGGACAGGGTAGTTCTAGTTACGAGCAGTACTTC. Encoded protein: CASSLIPGQGSSSYEQYF.